This T cell receptor (beta chain) was recovered during a study of blood T cell repertoires in COVID-19. On the study more broadly: There were acute and convalescent COVID-19 samples, and they came from the United States, Italy and Spain. T cells, B-cell-depleted T cells, or PBMCs provided the cDNA or gDNA that served as material.

Produced via immunoSEQ multiplex PCR; TCRdb's table is partial and in-frame only. The sample gives some 87,000 clones, roughly 77% of which show up once; more than 10% is in the top ten. From germline, CDR1 is MNHEY and CDR2 SVGAGI. The CDR3 has 16 residues. With V trimmed by 4 bases and J by 3 bases, 8 bases remained unmatched. The TCR originated in a human donor in a cohort sampled during active COVID-19. The chain carries TRBV6-5 and TRBJ2-3; 9 bases are shared with TRBD2. The source material was peripheral blood. The CDR3 loop reads CASSLQGGGATDTQYF. The CDR3 nucleotides read TGTGCCAGCAGTTTACAAGGCGGGGGGGCAACAGATACGCAGTATTTT.